The source of this T cell receptor beta chain is a study of T cell repertoires in cytomegalovirus infection. Background on the study: It can be stated that public TCR beta signatures indicated CMV infection as well as a matching HLA type. Study-level findings and limits: Dominant in the ex vivo response were TCR beta clonotypes restricted by HLA-C and specific for CMV.

The CDR3 has 15 amino acids. The V end was cut by 1 base, the J end by 1 base, with 10 bases between. Regarding this clonotype: Its antigen remains unidentified.

TCRdb independently ran MiXCR on the reads; one entry per CDR3 protein. Here the sample spans roughly 720,000 distinct CDR3 sequences, 35% being singletons. The clonotype comes from a human donor in good health (CMV status not recorded). Some clones in this sample may be carry-over from other donors' samples. Sequencing used PBMCs. The V call is TRBV12-3 or TRBV12-4, the J call TRBJ2-5, with D unclear. The CDR3 sequence: CASSLGQLGQETQYF. Written as DNA, the CDR3 is TGTGCCAGCAGTTTAGGTCAGCTGGGCCAAGAGACCCAGTACTTC.